The source of this TCR beta chain is a study of molecular identifiers for immune sequencing clone quantification. The overall study: Four portions were sequenced after RNA from roughly 21,000 or 96,000 naive CD8 cells was split five ways in replicates.

The bulk TCR libraries were made with methods described before and with listed TCR primers. TCRdb re-called the PCR reads with MiXCR, one entry per CDR3 protein. In the table there are more than 450,000 distinct CDR3 sequences, over 20% of which are singletons. Naive CD8 T cells were sorted, and the gate applied was CD8+CD4-CCR7+CD45RA+. In this sample, this clonotype turned up many times. Trimming removed 5 bases from V and 9 bases from J; junction bases left unmatched: 7. Germline V gives CDR1 PRHDT, CDR2 FYEKMQ (reference sequence). The CDR3 runs to 14 residues. This chain joins TRBV13 and TRBJ1-5, with 10 bases lining up with TRBD1. Sequenced material: naive CD8+ T cells from blood, with Jurkat cell RNA spiked in. The subset is: FACS-sorted CD8+CD4-CCR7+CD45RA+ naive T cells. The source is a human donor in good health. Some libraries in this study had Jurkat cell RNA spiked in. The CDR3 DNA sequence: TGTGCCAGCAGCCCCGGACAGGGGGTCTCGCCCCAGCATTTT. This translates into CASSPGQGVSPQHF.